These 7 T cell receptor beta chains share one sample of origin, sequenced in a study of blood T cell repertoires in COVID-19. Data came from immunoSEQ multiplex PCR; TCRdb stores just in-frame clones and leaves some out. The sample contains hundreds of thousands of clones, 90% of which appear only once. Input material: peripheral blood. The receptor source for this set is a woman between 18 and 29 years old with acute or convalescent COVID-19.

This chain connects TRBV25-1 to TRBJ2-1, with 7 bases identical to TRBD1. With 4 bases clipped from V and 3 bases from J, the junction kept 6 bases outside the gene matches. Looked up from germline, CDR1 is MGHDK and CDR2 is SYGVNS. The CDR3 is made up of 15 amino acids. CDR3 nucleotides: TGTGCCAGCAGTGCACCCTGGGACAGCTACAATGAGCAGTTCTTC. Translating it yields CASSAPWDSYNEQFF.

This clone has just one count. The rearrangement joins TRBV6-5 to TRBJ2-3; D is possibly TRBD1 (6 bases). V shed 1 base and J shed 0 bases, with 8 bases lying between them. This CDR3 has 15 residues. The germline gives CDR1 MNHEY, CDR2 SVGAGI. CDR3 protein: CASSYFGQSTDTQYF. CDR3 nucleotides: TGTGCCAGCAGTTACTTTGGACAGAGCACAGATACGCAGTATTTT.

This chain links TRBV19 with TRBJ2-7; TRBD1 might be the D (6 bases). CDR3 length: 16 residues. Trimming removed 3 bases at V and 2 bases at J, with 17 bases between. CDR1 is LNHDA, CDR2 SQIVND, per germline (reference sequence). The CDR3, as DNA: TGTGCCAGTAGTATGGACTTCGGGACACAGACCTACGAGCAGTACTTC. As protein: CASSMDFGTQTYEQYF.

The chain recombines TRBV2 with TRBJ2-5; TRBD1 agrees at 8 bases. This CDR3 spans 15 amino acids. Germline CDR1 is SNHLY and CDR2 is FYNNEI. The V segment lost 6 bases and the J segment 1 base; nucleotides outside the gene matches: 7. Here the CDR3 reads CASRADRAGQETQYF. Here the CDR3 DNA reads TGTGCCAGCAGAGCGGACAGGGCGGGCCAAGAGACCCAGTACTTC.

This chain uses TRBV6-5 with TRBJ1-2; 9 bases line up with TRBD1. Unmatched junction bases numbered 7, after V lost 7 bases and J lost 4 bases. This CDR3 comprises 14 residues. Germline V gene lookup returns CDR1 MNHEY and CDR2 SVGAGI. The CDR3 DNA reads as TGTGCCAGCAATTTACAGGGGGCTGGCTATGGCTACACCTTC. Its protein product is CASNLQGAGYGYTF.

Concerning this clone: Other DNA sequences from this sample encode an identical CDR3 as well. This sequence joins TRBV5-1 and TRBJ2-3; the D is unclear. There are 11 residues in the CDR3. Per the germline V gene, CDR1 is SGHRS and CDR2 is YFSETQ. Trimming cost V 6 bases and J 2 bases, with 4 bases left between them. Here the CDR3 reads CASTLTDTQYF. The DNA of the CDR3 is TGCGCCAGCACACTCACAGATACGCAGTATTTT.

The rearrangement links TRBV30 to TRBJ1-2; maybe TRBD1 (6 bases). Trimming pared 3 bases from V and 4 bases from J, leaving 15 bases between. Germline CDR1 GTSNPN, CDR2 SVGIG (reference sequence). The CDR3 runs to 14 residues. CDR3 nucleotide sequence: TGTGCCTGGAGACCAATACAGGGCGTCTATGGCTACACCTTC. This encodes CAWRPIQGVYGYTF.